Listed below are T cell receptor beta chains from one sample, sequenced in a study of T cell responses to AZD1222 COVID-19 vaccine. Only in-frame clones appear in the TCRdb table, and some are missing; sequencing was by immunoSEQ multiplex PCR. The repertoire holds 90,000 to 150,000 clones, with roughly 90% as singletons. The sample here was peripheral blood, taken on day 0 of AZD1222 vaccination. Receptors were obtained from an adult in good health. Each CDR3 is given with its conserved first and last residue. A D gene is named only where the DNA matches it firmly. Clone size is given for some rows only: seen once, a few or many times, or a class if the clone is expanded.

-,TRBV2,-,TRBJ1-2,TGTGCCAGCAGTGAAGGGGGACAAGGCTACACCTTC,CASSEGGQGYTF
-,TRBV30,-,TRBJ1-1,TGTGCCTGGAGTGTCCGGGACACGCCGACGGTTATGAACACTGAAGCTTTCTTT,CAWSVRDTPTVMNTEAFF
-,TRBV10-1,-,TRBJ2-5,TGCGCCAGCAGTGGGGTCAGGGGATTGGGACAAGAGACCCAGTACTTC,CASSGVRGLGQETQYF
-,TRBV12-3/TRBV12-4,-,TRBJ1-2,TGTGCCAGCAGTTCGGAGGGATTTTATGGCTACACCTTC,CASSSEGFYGYTF
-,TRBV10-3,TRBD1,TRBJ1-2,TGTGCCATCAGTGAGGGCGCAGGGGGGAACTATGGCTACACCTTC,CAISEGAGGNYGYTF
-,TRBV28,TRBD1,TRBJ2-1,TGTGCCAGCAGTTCCCGCAGGGGGCTCAGCAATGAGCAGTTCTTC,CASSSRRGLSNEQFF
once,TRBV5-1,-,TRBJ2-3,TGCGCCAGCAGCTTTAACGGCGGAATCACAGATACGCAGTATTTT,CASSFNGGITDTQYF
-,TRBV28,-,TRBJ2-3,TGTGCCAGCAGCCTAGATACAGATACGCAGTATTTT,CASSLDTDTQYF
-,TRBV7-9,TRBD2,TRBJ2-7,TGTGCCAGCAGCTTACCTAGCGGGAGGGCCGGTTCCTCCTACGAGCAGTACTTC,CASSLPSGRAGSSYEQYF
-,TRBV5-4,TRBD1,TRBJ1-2,TGTGCCAGCAGCGCGGACAGGGGGAACTATGGCTACACCTTC,CASSADRGNYGYTF
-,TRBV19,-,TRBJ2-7,TGTGCCAGTAGTCTCCGAGAGGGGGGCTACGAGCAGTACTTC,CASSLREGGYEQYF
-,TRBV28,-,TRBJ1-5,TGTGCCAGCAGTTTTATTTGGAATAGCAATCAGCCCCAGCATTTT,CASSFIWNSNQPQHF
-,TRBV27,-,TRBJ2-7,TGTGCCAGCAGTTGGGGTGACGAGCAGTACTTC,CASSWGDEQYF
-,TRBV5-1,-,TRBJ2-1,TGCGCCAGCAGCTTACGCGGGGAACACAATGAGCAGTTCTTC,CASSLRGEHNEQFF
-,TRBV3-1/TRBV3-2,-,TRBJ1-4,TGTGCCAGCAGCCAAACAAGAGAAAAACTGTTTTTT,CASSQTREKLFF
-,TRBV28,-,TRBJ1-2,TGTGCCAGCAGTACCAGTGGACTGCCGATCTATGGCTACACCTTC,CASSTSGLPIYGYTF
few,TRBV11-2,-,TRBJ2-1,TGTGCCAGCAGCTTAGAGTTTGGGGTTATGAGTACCAATGAGCAGTTCTTC,CASSLEFGVMSTNEQFF
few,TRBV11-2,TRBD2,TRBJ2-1,TGTGCCAGCAGCCCCTCGGGAGGGAGGAAGGACAATGAGCAGTTCTTC,CASSPSGGRKDNEQFF
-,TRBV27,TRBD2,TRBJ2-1,TGTGCCAGCAGTTTAGGCCCAGCGGGAGGTTCCTACAATGAGCAGTTCTTC,CASSLGPAGGSYNEQFF
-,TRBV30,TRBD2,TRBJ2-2,TGTGCCTGGATGGGACTAGCGGGGATGAACACCGGGGAGCTGTTTTTT,CAWMGLAGMNTGELFF
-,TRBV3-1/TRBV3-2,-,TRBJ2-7,TGTGCCAGCAGCCCCTATCGTACAGGGTCCTACGAGCAGTACTTC,CASSPYRTGSYEQYF
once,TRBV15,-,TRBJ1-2,TGTGCCACCAGCAGAGACCGCCAGGACCATGGCTACACCTTC,CATSRDRQDHGYTF
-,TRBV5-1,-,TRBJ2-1,TGCGCCAGCAGCTTGGCCGGGGGGCCGAATGGCAATGAGCAGTTCTTC,CASSLAGGPNGNEQFF
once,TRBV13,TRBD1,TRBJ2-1,TGTGCCAGCAGTTCCGAACAGGGGGCGGATCGTTACAATGAGCAGTTCTTC,CASSSEQGADRYNEQFF
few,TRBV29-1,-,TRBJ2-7,TGCAGCGCTCTTCTTGGGACCAGGAACGAGCAGTACTTC,CSALLGTRNEQYF
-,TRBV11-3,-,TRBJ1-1,TGTGCCAGCAGCTTAGATCCGCGGGGGGTGGGGTCTGAAGCTTTCTTT,CASSLDPRGVGSEAFF
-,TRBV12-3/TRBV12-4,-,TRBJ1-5,TGTGCCAGCAGTTACGGGGGAGATCCCCAGCATTTT,CASSYGGDPQHF
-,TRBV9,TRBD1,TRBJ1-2,TGTGCCAGCAGCAAGACAGGGATCAACTATGGCTACACCTTC,CASSKTGINYGYTF
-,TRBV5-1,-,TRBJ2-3,TGCGCCAGCAATCGGGGTACCAGAGATCAAGATACGCAGTATTTT,CASNRGTRDQDTQYF
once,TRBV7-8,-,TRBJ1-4,TGTGCCAGCAGCTTGCGGGGAATTGAAAAACTGTTTTTT,CASSLRGIEKLFF
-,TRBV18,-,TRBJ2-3,TGTGCCAGCATTACTACAGATACGCAGTATTTT,CASITTDTQYF
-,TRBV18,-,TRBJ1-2,TGTGCCAGCTCACCAGCAGGGGCCCGTAACTATGGCTACACCTTC,CASSPAGARNYGYTF
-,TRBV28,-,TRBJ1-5,TGTGCCAGCAGTTTGGGCCCTGGTCGGCCCCAGCATTTT,CASSLGPGRPQHF
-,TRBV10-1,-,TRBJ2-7,TGCGCCAGCAGTGAGCTCAGGGGTGGGTTCTACGAGCAGTACTTC,CASSELRGGFYEQYF
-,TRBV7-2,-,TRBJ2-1,TGTGCCAGCAGCTTAGCTTTGACTTCGGCCGTCAGCTCCTACAATGAGCAGTTCTTC,CASSLALTSAVSSYNEQFF
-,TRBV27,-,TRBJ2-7,TGTGCCAGCATTGAGAACTCGGAGCAGTACTTC,CASIENSEQYF
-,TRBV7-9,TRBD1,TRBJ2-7,TGTGCCAGCAGCTTAGGGACAGGGGTAGACGAGCAGTACTTC,CASSLGTGVDEQYF
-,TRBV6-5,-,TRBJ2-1,TGTGCCAGCAAGCGAACCTCCTACAATGAGCAGTTCTTC,CASKRTSYNEQFF
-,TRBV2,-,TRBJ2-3,TGTGCCGGGAACCGGGCGCTCAAAGCAGATACGCAGTATTTT,CAGNRALKADTQYF
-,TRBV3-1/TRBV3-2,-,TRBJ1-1,TGTGCCAGCAGCCAAGTTGGGGGGTCTGAAGCTTTCTTT,CASSQVGGSEAFF
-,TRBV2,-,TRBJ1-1,TGTGCCAGCAGTGAAGCGATAACAAGCTTGAACACTGAAGCTTTCTTT,CASSEAITSLNTEAFF
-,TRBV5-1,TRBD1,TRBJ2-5,TGCGCCAGCAGCTTGACAGGGGGCGCGGAGACCCAGTACTTC,CASSLTGGAETQYF
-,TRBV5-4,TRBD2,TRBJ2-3,TGTGCCAGCAGCCCGGGGGGGCGGGGCTACACAGATACGCAGTATTTT,CASSPGGRGYTDTQYF
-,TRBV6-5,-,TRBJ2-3,TGTGCCAGCAGTCTCGGTGGGGGTAGCACAGATACGCAGTATTTT,CASSLGGGSTDTQYF
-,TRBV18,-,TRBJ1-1,TGTGCCAGCTCACAAATCGAGAACACTGAAGCTTTCTTT,CASSQIENTEAFF
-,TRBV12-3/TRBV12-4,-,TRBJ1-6,TGTGCCAGCAGTCCCGGACGAGTCACCCTCCACTTT,CASSPGRVTLHF
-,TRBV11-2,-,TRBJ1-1,TGTGCCAGCAGCTCAAAATCTTACGTCAGGGGCACTGAAGCTTTCTTT,CASSSKSYVRGTEAFF
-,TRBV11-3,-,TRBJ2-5,TGTGCCAGCAGCCGCAGGGGGGTTCGAGAGACCCAGTACTTC,CASSRRGVRETQYF
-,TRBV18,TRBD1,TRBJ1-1,TGTGCCAGCTCACTTACAGGGGGAATGGACACTGAAGCTTTCTTT,CASSLTGGMDTEAFF
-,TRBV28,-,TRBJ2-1,TGTGCCAGCAGTTTTGGTACACCCTCCGCCAATGAGCAGTTCTTC,CASSFGTPSANEQFF
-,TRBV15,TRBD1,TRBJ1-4,TGTGCCACCAGCAGAGATCGGGACAGGGGCGGTGAAAAACTGTTTTTT,CATSRDRDRGGEKLFF
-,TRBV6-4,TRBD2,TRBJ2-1,TGTGCCAGCAGTGACGGGGCGGGAGGGGACCGCGAGCAGTTCTTC,CASSDGAGGDREQFF
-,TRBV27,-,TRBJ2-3,TGTGCCAGCAGACCCCGTTGGGCAGATACGCAGTATTTT,CASRPRWADTQYF
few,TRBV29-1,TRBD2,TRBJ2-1,TGCAGCGTCTGGATAGCGGGAACAAGCAATGAGCAGTTCTTC,CSVWIAGTSNEQFF